This T cell receptor beta chain was recovered during a study of human T cells and chemical hapten exposure. Study-wide background: Patch tests containing 0.01% DPC, applied to the upper back, were read at 6 days. Study outcomes and limitations: All donors were alopecia patients, so their immunity may differ from that of healthy people.

As concerns this clonotype: Its target is unknown.

The CDR3 is 13 residues long. CDR1 is LNHNV, CDR2 YYDKDF, per germline (reference sequence). Trimming left V 0 bases short and J 8 bases short, with 10 bases between. Time point in this sample: patch test 2, 6 weeks after DPC sensitization. Specified treatment: therapeutic diphenylcyclopropenone sensitization with weekly scalp DPC. Individual cDNA molecules (in the library) carried attached unique molecular identifiers. TCRdb re-analysed the RACE reads in MiXCR, keeping a single row per CDR3 protein. Here the sample spans about 42,000 distinct CDR3 sequences, 8% to 9.5% being singletons. This TCR was sampled from a middle-aged woman with alopecia areata. Some clones in this sample may be carry-over from other donors' samples. J is TRBJ1-1 and V is TRBV15; no firm D call. The sample was whole blood, taken in connection with sensitization to the hapten diphenylcyclopropenone (DPC). CDR3 sequence: CATSREAWAEAFF. In DNA form, the CDR3 reads TGTGCCACCAGCAGAGAGGCCTGGGCGGAAGCTTTCTTT.